The clone carrying this TCR beta chain was recorded once. The method was immunoSEQ multiplex PCR; TCRdb's version includes in-frame clones alone and lacks a portion of them. This sample carries about 480,000 clones, 70% to 90% of them seen once, and the ten largest clones take roughly 13%. This entry is derived from a study of Ad26.COV2.S vaccination and SARS-CoV-2 variants. Treatment indicated: about 20 received Ad26.COV2.S at low or high dose, single or two shots; roughly five received placebo; per-sample allocation not given. It was on day 63 after the first vaccine or placebo injection that samples were taken. The input for sequencing was peripheral blood, taken in a trial of Ad26.COV2.S vaccine versus placebo. This clonotype originated in a person between 18 and 60 years old who received the Ad26.COV2.S COVID-19 vaccine or a placebo.

For the CDR3, the DNA is TGTGCCAGCAGCCTCAGCGGGAGGGCCGAGGATACGCAGTATTTT. This gives the protein CASSLSGRAEDTQYF. This chain uses TRBV7-3 with TRBJ2-3; TRBD2 aligns across 10 bases. Trimming at V came to 5 bases and at J to 6 bases, leaving 8 bases not matched to a gene. Germline CDR1 reads SGHTA; CDR2 reads FQGTGA. This CDR3 region has 15 residues. Variable domain in full (rest from reference TRBV7-3 and TRBJ2-3): GAGVSQTPSNKVTEKGKYVELRCDPISGHTALYWYRQSLGQGPEFLIYFQGTGAADDSGLPNDRFFAVRPEGSVSTLKIQRTERGDSAVYLCASSLSGRAEDTQYFGPGTRLTVL.